This TCR beta chain is drawn from a study of shared clonotypes between healthy human individuals. The protocol was immunoSEQ multiplex PCR, while the TCRdb copy is restricted to in-frame clones and leaves out a portion. The sample shows 2,500,000 or so clones, more than 85% of them seen only once. In the CD4+ fraction, cells were divided into CD45RA+ naive and CD45RA-negative memory subsets. CDR1 is LGHNT, CDR2 FRNRAP, per germline. Germline trimming cut 6 bases from V and 3 bases from J; bases unmatched to any gene: 4. The CDR3 extends over 13 amino acids. The gene calls are TRBV12-5 and TRBJ2-5, with 7 bases that match TRBD1. The sequence derives from a man between 18 and 35 years old in good health. Some clones in this sample may be carry-over from other donors' samples. Sequenced input: naive CD4+ T cells from PBMCs. Stated subset: CD45RA+ positively selected. For the CDR3, the DNA is TGTGCTAGTGGCAAAACAGGGGAAGAGACCCAGTACTTC. It is translated as CASGKTGEETQYF.